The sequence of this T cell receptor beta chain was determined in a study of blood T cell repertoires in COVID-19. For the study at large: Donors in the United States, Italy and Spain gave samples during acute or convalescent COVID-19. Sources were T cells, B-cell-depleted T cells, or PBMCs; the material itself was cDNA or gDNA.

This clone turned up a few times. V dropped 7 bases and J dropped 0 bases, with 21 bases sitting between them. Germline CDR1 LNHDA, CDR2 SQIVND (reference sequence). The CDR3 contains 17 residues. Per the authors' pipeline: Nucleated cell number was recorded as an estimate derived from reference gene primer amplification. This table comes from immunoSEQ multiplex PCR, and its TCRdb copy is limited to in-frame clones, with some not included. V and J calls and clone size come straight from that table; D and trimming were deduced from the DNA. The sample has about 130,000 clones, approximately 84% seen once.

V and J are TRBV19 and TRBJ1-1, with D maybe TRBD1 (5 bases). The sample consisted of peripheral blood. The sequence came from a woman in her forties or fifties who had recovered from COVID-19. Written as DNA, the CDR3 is TGTGCCAGTATCGGAGGGGACTCTCCCTCCATGAACACTGAAGCTTTCTTT. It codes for CASIGGDSPSMNTEAFF.